Shown below are 17 T cell receptor beta chains from a single sample sequenced in a study of shared clonotypes between healthy human individuals. Assay used: immunoSEQ multiplex PCR; TCRdb lists only in-frame clones, some missing. The sample contains about 2.1 million clones, approximately 92% of which appear only once. Naive CD8 cells were CD45RO-negative, positively selected for CCR7, excluding terminally differentiated effector memory CD45RA+ cells. The source material was naive CD8+ T cells from PBMCs. These receptor sequences come from a man younger than 35 in good health. Some clones in this sample may be carry-over from other donors' samples.

The V and J genes are TRBV28 and TRBJ2-2; D unresolved. Trimming removed 1 base from V and 4 bases from J, with 10 bases in between. The CDR3 spans 15 residues. CDR1 and CDR2 (germline): MDHEN, SYDVKM. The CDR3 DNA sequence: TGTGCCAGCAGTTTATCGGGCACGGCCACCGGGGAGCTGTTTTTT. This encodes CASSLSGTATGELFF.

Comment on this clone: Within the sample, other DNA sequences also encode this same CDR3. The chain joins TRBV4-1 to TRBJ1-5, with D hard to call. V was cut by 1 base and J by 4 bases, with 11 bases left in between. CDR3 length: 15 residues. Germline V lookup: CDR1 MGHRA, CDR2 YSYEKL. Here the CDR3 DNA reads TGCGCCAGCAGCCAAGTACGGGGTGGGAATCAGCCCCAGCATTTT. Residues: CASSQVRGGNQPQHF.

This clone came up once. The chain employs TRBV19 and TRBJ2-7; D not certain. V gave up 10 bases and J gave up 2 bases, with 6 bases separating them. Germline lookup yields CDR1 LNHDA and CDR2 SQIVND (reference sequence). The CDR3 is 10 residues long. The CDR3 region is CAIRPYEQYF. CDR3 DNA: TGTGCCATCAGACCCTACGAGCAGTACTTC. The full variable domain, its missing parts supplied by reference TRBV19 and TRBJ2-7, is DGGITQSPKYLFRKEGQNVTLSCEQNLNHDAMYWYRQDPGQGLRLIYYSQIVNDFQKGDIAEGYSVSREKKESFPLTVTSAQKNPTAFYLCAIRPYEQYFGPGTRLTVT.

This sequence joins TRBV7-7 and TRBJ2-1; D is possibly TRBD1 (6 bases). This CDR3 has 13 residues. Trimming pared 5 bases from V and 5 bases from J, leaving 10 bases between. Germline CDR1 and CDR2: SSHAT and FNYEAQ (reference sequence). CDR3 loop: CASSPRQDNEQFF. CDR3 bases: TGTGCCAGCAGCCCCCGACAGGACAATGAGCAGTTCTTC.

The genes are TRBV5-4 and TRBJ2-7, with TRBD1 matching over 8 bases. V trimming: 0 bases; J trimming: 4 bases; junction bases outside the gene matches: 0. Germline-derived CDR1 and CDR2 are SGHNT and YYREEE (reference sequence). There are 13 residues in the CDR3. The CDR3 here is CASSLGDRYEQYF. For the CDR3, the DNA is TGTGCCAGCAGCTTGGGGGACAGGTACGAGCAGTACTTC.

The J gene is TRBJ2-1, the V gene TRBV2, with 10 positions matching TRBD2. Germline assignment: CDR1 SNHLY and CDR2 FYNNEI. Trimming took 6 bases from V and 3 from J; bases not matched to a gene: 5. The CDR3 runs 15 residues. The CDR3 DNA is TGTGCCAGCAGGGAAATAGCGGGAGGCTACAATGAGCAGTTCTTC. Translating it yields CASREIAGGYNEQFF.

The chain has TRBV7-9 and TRBJ2-7; D gene ambiguous. V was trimmed by 3 bases and J by 5 bases, leaving 8 bases between them. Germline-derived CDR1 and CDR2 are SEHNR and FQNEAQ (reference sequence). The CDR3 has 12 amino acids. CDR3 residues: CASSFLVDEQYF. The CDR3 bases are TGTGCCAGCAGCTTCTTAGTCGACGAGCAGTACTTC.

The rearrangement links TRBV15 to TRBJ1-1, with D perhaps TRBD1 (6 bases). This CDR3 region has 16 residues. V was pared by 5 bases and J by 3 bases, with 19 bases between. Looked up from germline, CDR1 is LNHNV and CDR2 is YYDKDF (reference sequence). CDR3 nucleotide sequence: TGTGCCACCAGCCCTGGACGACAGGCAACGGACACTGAAGCTTTCTTT. It codes for CATSPGRQATDTEAFF.

The genes are TRBV27 and TRBJ1-1; D remains unclear. Between the trimmed V and J ends, which lost 2 bases and 10 bases, there was a span of 5 bases. CDR1 and CDR2 from the germline V gene are MNHEY and SMNVEV (reference sequence). This CDR3 spans 10 amino acids. The CDR3 loop reads CASSLELAFF. The CDR3 DNA reads as TGTGCCAGCAGTTTAGAGTTAGCTTTCTTT.

V and J are TRBV7-9 and TRBJ2-7, with 8 bases that match TRBD2. Germline V gene sequence: CDR1 SEHNR, CDR2 FQNEAQ (reference sequence). V lost 8 bases, J lost 6 bases, and 9 bases stayed unmatched. The length of the CDR3 is 13 residues. The CDR3 region has the DNA TGTGCCAGCTCATGGGGACTAGATTTCGAGCAGTACTTC. Translation: CASSWGLDFEQYF.

V gene TRBV7-9 combines with J gene TRBJ2-7, with D possibly matching TRBD2 (6 bases). In germline, CDR1 is SEHNR, CDR2 FQNEAQ (reference sequence). V was clipped by 8 bases and J by 1 base, with 9 bases between them. CDR3 length equals 12 residues. The CDR3 DNA is TGTGCCAGCGGGACTGAATCCTACGAGCAGTACTTC. Translated: CASGTESYEQYF.

The chain recombines TRBV7-9 with TRBJ2-7, with D possibly matching TRBD1 (6 bases). Germline CDR1 is SEHNR and CDR2 is FQNEAQ (reference sequence). The CDR3 is 15 residues long. V was trimmed by 5 bases and J by 3 bases, leaving 17 bases between them. For the CDR3, the DNA is TGTGCCAGCAGCGCACACCGGGACACTGACTACGAGCAGTACTTC. Its translation: CASSAHRDTDYEQYF.

The chain joins TRBV19 to TRBJ2-3; 13 positions agree with TRBD2. This CDR3 region has 21 residues. Trimming took 4 bases from V and 2 from J; bases not matched to a gene: 18. Germline lookup yields CDR1 LNHDA and CDR2 SQIVND (reference sequence). CDR3: CASSTPEGTSGTVGYTDTQYF. The CDR3 region has the DNA TGTGCCAGTAGTACCCCGGAAGGGACTAGCGGGACCGTGGGATACACAGATACGCAGTATTTT.

The CDR3 DNA reads as TGCAGCGTCCCAGGGTCCTACGAGCAGTACTTC. Its translation: CSVPGSYEQYF. The J gene is TRBJ2-7, the V gene TRBV20-1; D might be TRBD1 (5 bases). Germline-derived CDR1 and CDR2 are DFQATT and SNEGSKA (reference sequence). The CDR3 totals 11 residues.

V and J are TRBV12-2 and TRBJ2-6; the table's D gene call, TRBD2, was not cross checked with the DNA. TRBV12-2 is tagged as a pseudogene. The CDR3 contains 17 residues. CDR3 protein: CASRQGLPHSGANVLTF. CDR3 in DNA: TGTGCAAGTCGCCAGGGACTGCCACACTCTGGGGCCAACGTCCTGACTTTC.

The rearrangement links TRBV6-6 to TRBJ2-3; 12 nucleotides line up with TRBD2. This CDR3 is 16 amino acids long. After removal of 4 bases from V and 4 bases from J, the junction contained 6 bases not matched to a gene. CDR1 and CDR2 (germline): MNHNY, SVGAGI (reference sequence). The CDR3 DNA follows: TGTGCCAGCAGTTTGACTAGCGGGAGTTGGGCAGATACGCAGTATTTT. Its protein product is CASSLTSGSWADTQYF.

The J gene is TRBJ2-7, the V gene TRBV10-1; D is unclear. Germline CDR1 reads WNHNN; CDR2 reads SYGVQD (reference sequence). This CDR3 is 10 amino acids long. CDR3 protein: CPIRGDEQYF. CDR3 nucleotide sequence: TGCCCTATTCGAGGCGACGAGCAGTACTTC.